These 8 T cell receptor beta chains were all obtained from the same sample, sequenced in a study of neurological immune-mediated disorders. In TCRdb, the 5' RACE reads were re-called with MiXCR into one record per CDR3 protein. The sample has roughly 80,000 distinct CDR3 sequences, about a tenth seen once. Input material: PBMCs. These receptors were collected from a man aged 35 to 55 in good health.

This chain connects TRBV19 to TRBJ2-5, with TRBD2 matching over 8 bases. J lost 2 bases, V lost 3 bases, and 8 bases had no gene match. Looked up from germline, CDR1 is LNHDA and CDR2 is SQIVND (reference sequence). This CDR3 is 16 amino acids long. CDR3 bases: TGTGCCAGTAGTATGCCCAGCGGGAGTGTACAAGAGACCCAGTACTTC. It is translated as CASSMPSGSVQETQYF.

This clonotype was observed at least ten times. The CDR3 DNA follows: TGTGCCAGCAGCCAGACGGGGGGAGGCACTGAAGCTTTCTTT. As protein: CASSQTGGGTEAFF. The J gene is TRBJ1-1, the V gene TRBV7-9, with D perhaps matching TRBD1 (5 bases). Germline CDR1 SEHNR, CDR2 FQNEAQ (reference sequence). This CDR3 region has 14 residues. V was cut by 5 bases and J by 4 bases, with 14 bases left in between. The full variable domain, with the rest looked up from reference TRBV7-9 and TRBJ1-1, is DTGVSQNPRHKITKRGQNVTFRCDPISEHNRLYWYRQTLGQGPEFLTYFQNEAQLEKSRLLSDRFSAERPKGSFSTLEIQRTEQGDSAMYLCASSQTGGGTEAFFGQGTRLTVV.

This clonotype showed up many times. The chain is built from TRBV5-6 and TRBJ2-1; 10 bases match TRBD2. Germline CDR1 reads SGHDT; CDR2 reads YYEEEE. The CDR3 is 16 amino acids. Trimming removed 4 bases from V and 3 bases from J; junction bases left unmatched: 7. The CDR3 here is CASSPSGGSFYNEQFF. Written as DNA, the CDR3 is TGTGCCAGCAGCCCTAGCGGGGGCTCCTTCTACAATGAGCAGTTCTTC.

This clonotype was seen many times. A much bigger clone sits one base away, suggesting this may be a read error. The chain is built from TRBV5-1 and TRBJ2-7; possibly TRBD2 for D (6 bases). V was shortened by 1 base and J by 3 bases, with 20 bases between the two germline ends. The CDR3 has 17 residues. Germline V gene sequence: CDR1 SGHRS, CDR2 YFSETQ. CDR3 residues: CASSLPRLVGGLYEQYF. As DNA, the CDR3 is TGCGCCAGCAGCTTGCCAAGACTAGTGGGAGGCCTCTACGAGCAGTACTTC.

This clonotype was counted ten times or more. This chain uses TRBV29-1 with TRBJ2-1; unclear D gene. The V gene lost 6 bases and the J gene lost 1 base, with 16 bases spanning the gap. The CDR3 is 15 amino acids. CDR1 and CDR2 (germline): SQVTM, ANQGSEA. The CDR3 nucleotides are TGCAGCGTCCGTAGCCTTAGTGCTTCCTACAATGAGCAGTTCTTC. The encoded protein is CSVRSLSASYNEQFF.

This clonotype was counted ten times or more. V is TRBV6-1 and J is TRBJ2-2, with TRBD2 matching 8 bases. Germline V lookup: CDR1 MNHNS, CDR2 SASEGT. This CDR3 is 15 amino acids long. The ends lost 2 bases at V and 4 bases at J; junction bases unmatched: 3. This chain's CDR3 is CASSEPGGITGELFF. CDR3 DNA sequence: TGTGCCAGCAGTGAACCGGGAGGGATCACCGGGGAGCTGTTTTTT.

About this clonotype itself: Possible read error: a much larger clone is one base away. The gene calls are TRBV7-3 and TRBJ2-6; possibly TRBD1 for D (5 bases). This CDR3 is built from 15 residues. In germline, CDR1 is SGHTA, CDR2 FQGTGA. The CDR3 sequence is CASSPDISGAKVLTF. CDR3 in DNA: TGTGCCAGCAGCCCAGACATCTCTGGGGCCAAAGTCCTGACTTTC.

This clonotype was observed a few times. V usage is TRBV6-4 and J usage is TRBJ2-1; perhaps TRBD1 as D (5 bases). Germline V gene sequence: CDR1 MRHNA, CDR2 SNTAGT. The CDR3 covers 15 residues. Trimming shortened V by 0 bases and J by 8 bases, and 14 bases separated the two germline ends. The CDR3 sequence: CASSDSIWGRDEQFF. For the CDR3, the DNA is TGTGCCAGCAGTGACTCGATATGGGGCAGGGATGAGCAGTTCTTC.